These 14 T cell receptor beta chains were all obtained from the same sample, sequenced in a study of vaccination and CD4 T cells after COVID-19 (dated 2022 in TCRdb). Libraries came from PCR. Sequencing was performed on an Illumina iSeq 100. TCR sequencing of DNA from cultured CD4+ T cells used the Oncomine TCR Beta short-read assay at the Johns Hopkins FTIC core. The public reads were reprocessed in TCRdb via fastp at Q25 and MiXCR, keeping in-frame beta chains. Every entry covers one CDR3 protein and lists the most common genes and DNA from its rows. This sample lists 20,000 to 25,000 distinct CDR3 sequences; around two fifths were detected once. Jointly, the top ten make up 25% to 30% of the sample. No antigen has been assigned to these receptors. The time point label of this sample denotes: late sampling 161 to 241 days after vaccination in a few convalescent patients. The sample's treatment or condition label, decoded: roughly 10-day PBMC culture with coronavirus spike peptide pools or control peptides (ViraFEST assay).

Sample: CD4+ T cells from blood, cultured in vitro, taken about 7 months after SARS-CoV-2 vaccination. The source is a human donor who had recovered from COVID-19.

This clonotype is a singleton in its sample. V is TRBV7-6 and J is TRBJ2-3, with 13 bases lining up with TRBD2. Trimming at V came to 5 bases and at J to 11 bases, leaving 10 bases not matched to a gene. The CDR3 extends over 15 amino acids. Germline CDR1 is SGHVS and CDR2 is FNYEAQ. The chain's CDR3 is CASSNGLAGAGGQYF. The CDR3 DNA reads TGTGCCAGCAGCAATGGACTAGCGGGGGCGGGGGGGCAGTATTTT. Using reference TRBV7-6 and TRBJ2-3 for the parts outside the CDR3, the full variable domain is GAGVSQSPRYKVTKRGQDVALRCDPISGHVSLYWYRQALGQGPEFLTYFNYEAQQDKSGLPNDRFSAERPEGSISTLTIQRTEQRDSAMYRCASSNGLAGAGGQYFGPGTRLTVL.

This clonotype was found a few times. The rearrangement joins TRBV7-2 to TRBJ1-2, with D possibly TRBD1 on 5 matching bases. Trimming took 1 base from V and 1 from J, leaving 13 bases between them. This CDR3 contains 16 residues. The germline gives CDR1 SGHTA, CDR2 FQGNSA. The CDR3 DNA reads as TGTGCCAGCAGCTTAGTATCAAGGGGTGGTAACTATGGCTACACCTTC. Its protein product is CASSLVSRGGNYGYTF.

This CDR3 reads CASSPLRTGTQYF. As DNA, the CDR3 is TGTGCCAGCAGCCCTCTCCGGACAGGGACGCAGTATTTT. The chain employs TRBV7-9 and TRBJ2-3; 8 nucleotides line up with TRBD1. Per the germline V gene, CDR1 is SEHNR and CDR2 is FQNEAQ (reference sequence). The ends lost 5 bases at V and 9 bases at J; junction bases unmatched: 7. The CDR3 loop spans 13 amino acids.

The CDR3 DNA is TGTGCCAGCAGCTTAGCGGCGCTAGACAAAAACATTCAGTACTTC. Translated, it gives CASSLAALDKNIQYF. This chain uses TRBV7-2 with TRBJ2-4; D is ambiguous. CDR3 size: 15 residues. Trimming cost V 0 bases and J 3 bases, with 9 bases left between them. CDR1 SGHTA and CDR2 FQGNSA come from the germline V gene.

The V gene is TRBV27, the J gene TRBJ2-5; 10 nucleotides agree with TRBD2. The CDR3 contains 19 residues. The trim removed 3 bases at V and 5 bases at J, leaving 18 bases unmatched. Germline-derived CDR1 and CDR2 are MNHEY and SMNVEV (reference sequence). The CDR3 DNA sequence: TGTGCCAGCAGTTTTGTAGGCCTAGCGGGAGTCAGTAGAATGGAGACCCAGTACTTC. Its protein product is CASSFVGLAGVSRMETQYF.

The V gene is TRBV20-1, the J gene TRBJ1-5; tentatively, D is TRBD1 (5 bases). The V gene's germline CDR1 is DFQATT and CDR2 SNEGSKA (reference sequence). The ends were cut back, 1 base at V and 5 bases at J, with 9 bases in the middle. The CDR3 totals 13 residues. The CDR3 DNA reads TGCAGTGCTAGAGTAGGAGGGGATCAGCCCCAGCATTTT. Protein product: CSARVGGDQPQHF.

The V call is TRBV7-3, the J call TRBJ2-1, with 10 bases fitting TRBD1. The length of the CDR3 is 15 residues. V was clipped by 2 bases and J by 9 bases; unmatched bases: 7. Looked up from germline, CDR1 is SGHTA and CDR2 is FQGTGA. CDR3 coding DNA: TGTGCCAGCAGCTTACTGCCGGGACAGGGGAGTGAGCAGTTCTTC. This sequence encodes CASSLLPGQGSEQFF.

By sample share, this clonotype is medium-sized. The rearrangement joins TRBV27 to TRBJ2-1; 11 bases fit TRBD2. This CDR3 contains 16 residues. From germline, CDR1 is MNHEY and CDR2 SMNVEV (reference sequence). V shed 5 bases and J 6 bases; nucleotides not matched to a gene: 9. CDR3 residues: CASSPLTSGSGNEQFF. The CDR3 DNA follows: TGTGCCAGCAGTCCCCTTACTAGCGGGAGCGGCAATGAGCAGTTCTTC.

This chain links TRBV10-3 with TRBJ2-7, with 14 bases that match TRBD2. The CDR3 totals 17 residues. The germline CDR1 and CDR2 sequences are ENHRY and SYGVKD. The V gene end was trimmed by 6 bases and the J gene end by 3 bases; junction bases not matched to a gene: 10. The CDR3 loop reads CAIRGLAGGSGNYEQYF. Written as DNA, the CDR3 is TGTGCCATCAGAGGACTAGCGGGAGGTTCCGGAAACTACGAGCAGTACTTC.

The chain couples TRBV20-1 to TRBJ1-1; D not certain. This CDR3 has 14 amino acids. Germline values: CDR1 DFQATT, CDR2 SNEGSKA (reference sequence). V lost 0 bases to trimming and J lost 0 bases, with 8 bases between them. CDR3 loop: CSARDSRLNTEAFF. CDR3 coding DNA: TGCAGTGCTAGAGATTCCCGTTTGAACACTGAAGCTTTCTTT.

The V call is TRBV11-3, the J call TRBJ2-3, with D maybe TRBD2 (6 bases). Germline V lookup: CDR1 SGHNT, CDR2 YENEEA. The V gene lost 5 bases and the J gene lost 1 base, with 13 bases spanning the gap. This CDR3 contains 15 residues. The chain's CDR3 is CASSPIVAGTDTQYF. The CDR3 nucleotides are TGTGCCAGCAGCCCGATCGTAGCGGGCACAGATACGCAGTATTTT.

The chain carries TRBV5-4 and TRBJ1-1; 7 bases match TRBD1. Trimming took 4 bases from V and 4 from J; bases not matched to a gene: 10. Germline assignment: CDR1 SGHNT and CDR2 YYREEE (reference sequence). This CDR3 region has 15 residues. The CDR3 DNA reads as TGTGCCAGCAGCCACGCGGGCAGGGGGGCCACTGAAGCTTTCTTT. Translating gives CASSHAGRGATEAFF.

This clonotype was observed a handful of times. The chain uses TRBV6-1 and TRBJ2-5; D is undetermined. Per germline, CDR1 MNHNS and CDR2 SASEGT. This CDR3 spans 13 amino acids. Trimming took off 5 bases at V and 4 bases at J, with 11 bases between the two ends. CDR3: CASSTSRGETQYF. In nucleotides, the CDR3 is TGTGCCAGCAGTACCTCTAGAGGAGAGACCCAGTACTTC.

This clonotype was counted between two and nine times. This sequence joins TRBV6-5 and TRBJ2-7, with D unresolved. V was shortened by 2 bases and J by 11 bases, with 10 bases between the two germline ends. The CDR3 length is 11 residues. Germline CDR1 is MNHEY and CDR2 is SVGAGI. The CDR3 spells CASSYGPLEYF. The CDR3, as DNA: TGTGCCAGCAGTTACGGGCCTTTGGAGTACTTC.